The 6 T cell receptor beta chains presented below share a single source sample, sequenced in a study of cytomegalovirus exposure and HLA in healthy donors. PCR used 60 Vbeta primers and 13 Jbeta primers. Assay: immunoSEQ multiplex PCR; the TCRdb copy retains only in-frame clones and omits some. The data hold approximately 110,000 clones, with around 76% observed a single time. Specimen: PBMCs. The receptors originated from a man in his forties in good health and CMV-seropositive.

This chain joins TRBV7-2 and TRBJ1-4, with 7 bases lining up with TRBD1. Germline values: CDR1 SGHTA, CDR2 FQGNSA. The CDR3 extends over 15 amino acids. V was clipped by 3 bases and J by 0 bases; unmatched bases: 1. CDR3 bases: TGTGCCAGCAGCTTCAGGGGGTCAACTAATGAAAAACTGTTTTTT. This encodes CASSFRGSTNEKLFF.

For the CDR3, the DNA is TGTGCCAGCAGCACCCAGACTCGCCAGCACACAGATACGCAGTATTTT. Its translation is CASSTQTRQHTDTQYF. V is TRBV13 and J is TRBJ2-3, with unresolved D. This CDR3 has 16 amino acids. V was cut by 5 bases and J by 2 bases, with 17 bases left in between. CDR1 is PRHDT, CDR2 FYEKMQ, per germline (reference sequence).

The chain links TRBV19 to TRBJ2-1, with TRBD2 matching over 11 bases. Germline CDR1 LNHDA, CDR2 SQIVND (reference sequence). With 4 bases clipped from V and 8 bases from J, the junction kept 16 bases outside the gene matches. The length of the CDR3 is 18 residues. CDR3 coding DNA: TGTGCCAGTAGTAAAGGGGGACTAGCGGCCCCCAAGGGAGATGAGCAGTTCTTC. This sequence encodes CASSKGGLAAPKGDEQFF.

The chain joins TRBV29-1 to TRBJ2-3, with 8 bases that match TRBD1. Germline values: CDR1 SQVTM, CDR2 ANQGSEA. V lost 4 bases, J lost 6 bases, and 0 bases stayed unmatched. The CDR3 runs 11 residues. CDR3 residues: CSVGTGDTQYF. The CDR3 nucleotides read TGCAGCGTTGGGACAGGGGATACGCAGTATTTT.

The chain recombines TRBV4-3 with TRBJ2-5; the match to TRBD1 covers 8 bases. V was clipped by 2 bases and J by 1 base; unmatched bases: 3. There are 15 residues in the CDR3. Germline V gene lookup returns CDR1 LGHNA and CDR2 YSLEER. This CDR3 reads CASSQRQGPQETQYF. The CDR3 bases are TGCGCCAGCAGCCAACGACAGGGGCCCCAAGAGACCCAGTACTTC.

This clone was detected a few times. The chain recombines TRBV7-2 with TRBJ2-1, with a possible D match to TRBD2 (6 bases). V shed 4 bases and J shed 3 bases, with 13 bases lying between them. Germline CDR1 and CDR2: SGHTA and FQGNSA. CDR3 length: 15 residues. CDR3 in DNA: TGTGCCAGCAGCTATCGGGACTCAGACTACAATGAGCAGTTCTTC. It translates to CASSYRDSDYNEQFF.